This T cell receptor (beta chain) originates from a study of CD8 T cells in ankylosing spondylitis. Using its own MiXCR run on the 5' RACE reads, TCRdb lists one record per CDR3 protein. There are approximately 200,000 distinct CDR3 sequences in the sample; about an eighth occur only once, and 9.5% to 11% lies in the top ten. Germline CDR1 SGHVS, CDR2 FQNEAQ. This CDR3 is 14 amino acids long. The V segment lost 8 bases and the J segment 5 bases; nucleotides outside the gene matches: 11. General study results and limits: CD8+ disease-linked clones were present at relatively low frequencies in blood.

Turning to this clonotype: Its antigen is currently unknown.

Sequencing was performed on blood, either unsorted or a sorted T cell fraction (not recorded which). This clonotype was obtained from a female donor with ankylosing spondylitis or in good health (not recorded which). This rearrangement joins TRBV7-8 to TRBJ1-1, with 7 bases matching TRBD1. The CDR3 spells CASGPQGKGTEAFF. CDR3 nucleotides: TGTGCCAGCGGCCCACAGGGGAAGGGGACTGAAGCTTTCTTT.